The present TCR beta chain was sequenced within a study of OX40 agonist ivuxolimab in advanced cancers. Study at large: Treatment received earlier with anti-PD-1, anti-PD-L1 or anti-CTLA-4 agents was allowed, and around 36% had some. Findings and limits, study-wide: At 0.1 to 3.0 mg/kg, clonal expansion of CD4+ and CD8+ blood T cells had occurred by week 6.

As for this clone: Its target is not known.

Only in-frame clones appear in the TCRdb table, and some are missing; sequencing was by immunoSEQ multiplex PCR. The sample records about 19,000 clones, around four fifths being singletons. Patients with autoimmune history or systemic immunosuppression were excluded. The CDR3 is made up of 15 amino acids. With V trimmed by 5 bases and J by 3 bases, 8 bases remained unmatched. Germline V gives CDR1 MGHRA, CDR2 YSYEKL. This material consisted of CD4+ or CD8+ T cells sorted from blood, taken in a trial of the OX40 agonist ivuxolimab. The V call is TRBV4-1, the J call TRBJ2-7, with 9 nucleotides matching TRBD2. The receptor's source is an adult with an advanced solid tumor such as melanoma, head and neck, liver or kidney cancer. The CDR3 DNA follows: TGCGCCAGCAGCAAAGCCGCGGGAGGGAACTACGAGCAGTACTTC. Encoded protein: CASSKAAGGNYEQYF.